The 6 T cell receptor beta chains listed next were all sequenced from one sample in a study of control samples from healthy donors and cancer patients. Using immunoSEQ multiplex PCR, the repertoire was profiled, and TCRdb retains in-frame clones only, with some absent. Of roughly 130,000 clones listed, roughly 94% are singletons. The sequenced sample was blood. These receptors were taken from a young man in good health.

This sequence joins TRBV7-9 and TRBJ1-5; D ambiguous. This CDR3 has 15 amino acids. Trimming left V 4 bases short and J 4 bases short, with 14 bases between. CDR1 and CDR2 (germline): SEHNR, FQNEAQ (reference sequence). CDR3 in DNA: TGTGCCAGCAGCTCCGTGGGGTCAATTAATCAGCCCCAGCATTTT. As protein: CASSSVGSINQPQHF.

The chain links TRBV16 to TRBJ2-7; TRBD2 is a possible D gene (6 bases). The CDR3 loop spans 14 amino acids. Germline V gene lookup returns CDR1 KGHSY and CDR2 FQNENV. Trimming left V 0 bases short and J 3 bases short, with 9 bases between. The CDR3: CASSQSWGVYEQYF. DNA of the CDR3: TGTGCCAGCAGCCAATCTTGGGGGGTCTACGAGCAGTACTTC.

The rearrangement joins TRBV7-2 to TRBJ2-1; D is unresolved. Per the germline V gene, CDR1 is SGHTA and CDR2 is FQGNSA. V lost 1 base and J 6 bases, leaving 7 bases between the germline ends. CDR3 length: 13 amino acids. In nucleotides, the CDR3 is TGTGCCAGCAGCTTAGGACGGAGCAATGAGCAGTTCTTC. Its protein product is CASSLGRSNEQFF.

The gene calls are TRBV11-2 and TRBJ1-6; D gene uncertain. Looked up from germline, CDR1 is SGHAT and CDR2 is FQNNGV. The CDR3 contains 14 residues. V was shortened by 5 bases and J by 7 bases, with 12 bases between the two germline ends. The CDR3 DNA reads TGTGCCAGCAGCCCCAACAGCGGGAATTCACCCCTCCACTTT. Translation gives CASSPNSGNSPLHF.

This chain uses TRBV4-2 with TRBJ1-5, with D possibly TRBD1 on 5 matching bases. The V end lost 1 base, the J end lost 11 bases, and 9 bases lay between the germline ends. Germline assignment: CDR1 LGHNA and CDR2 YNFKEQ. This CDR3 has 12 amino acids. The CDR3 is CASSQGRGSQHF. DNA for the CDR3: TGTGCCAGCAGCCAAGGGAGGGGATCCCAGCATTTT.

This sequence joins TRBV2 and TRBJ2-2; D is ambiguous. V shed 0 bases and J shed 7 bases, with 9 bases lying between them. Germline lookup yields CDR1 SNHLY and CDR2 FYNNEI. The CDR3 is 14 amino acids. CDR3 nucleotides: TGTGCCAGCAGTGAAGCGGGGTTGGTCGGGGAGCTGTTTTTT. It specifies CASSEAGLVGELFF.